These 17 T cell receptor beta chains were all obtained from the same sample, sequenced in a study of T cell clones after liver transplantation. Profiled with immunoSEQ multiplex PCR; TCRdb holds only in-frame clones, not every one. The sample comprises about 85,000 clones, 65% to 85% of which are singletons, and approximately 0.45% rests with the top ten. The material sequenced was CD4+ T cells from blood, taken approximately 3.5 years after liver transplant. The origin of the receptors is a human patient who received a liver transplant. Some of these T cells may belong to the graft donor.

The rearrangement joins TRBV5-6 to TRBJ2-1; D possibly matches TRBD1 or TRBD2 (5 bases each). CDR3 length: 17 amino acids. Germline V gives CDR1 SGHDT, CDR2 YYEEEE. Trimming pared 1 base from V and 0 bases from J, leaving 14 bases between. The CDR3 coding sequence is TGTGCCAGCAGCTTGTCCGGGGCGCCCAGCTCCTACAATGAGCAGTTCTTC. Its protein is CASSLSGAPSSYNEQFF.

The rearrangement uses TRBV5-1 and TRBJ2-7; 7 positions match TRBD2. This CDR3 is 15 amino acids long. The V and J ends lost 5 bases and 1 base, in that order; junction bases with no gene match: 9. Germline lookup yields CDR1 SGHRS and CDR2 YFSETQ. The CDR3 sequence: CASSTGGEGSYEQYF. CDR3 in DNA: TGCGCCAGCAGTACGGGGGGAGAAGGTTCCTACGAGCAGTACTTC. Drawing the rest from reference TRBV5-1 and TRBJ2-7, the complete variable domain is KAGVTQTPRYLIKTRGQQVTLSCSPISGHRSVSWYQQTPGQGLQFLFEYFSETQRNKGNFPGRFSGRQFSNSRSEMNVSTLELGDSALYLCASSTGGEGSYEQYFGPGTRLTVT.

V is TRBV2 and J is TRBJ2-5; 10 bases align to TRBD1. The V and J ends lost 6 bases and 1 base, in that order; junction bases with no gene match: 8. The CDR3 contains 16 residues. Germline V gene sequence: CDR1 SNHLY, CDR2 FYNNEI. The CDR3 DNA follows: TGTGCCAGCAGCTCGACAGGGGGCGAAAGCCAAGAGACCCAGTACTTC. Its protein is CASSSTGGESQETQYF.

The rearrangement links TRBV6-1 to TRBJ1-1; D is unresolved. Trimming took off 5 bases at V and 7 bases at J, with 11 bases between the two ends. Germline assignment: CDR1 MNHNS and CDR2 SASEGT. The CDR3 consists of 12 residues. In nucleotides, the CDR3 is TGTGCCAGCAGTCGAGACATAAATGAAGCTTTCTTT. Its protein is CASSRDINEAFF.

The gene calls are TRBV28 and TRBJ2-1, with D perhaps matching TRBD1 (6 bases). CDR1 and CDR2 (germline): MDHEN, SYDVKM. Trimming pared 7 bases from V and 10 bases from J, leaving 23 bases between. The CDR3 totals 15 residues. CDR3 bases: TGTGCCAGCAACCCCCAGGGGTTACTAGAGTTGGAGCAGTTCTTC. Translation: CASNPQGLLELEQFF.

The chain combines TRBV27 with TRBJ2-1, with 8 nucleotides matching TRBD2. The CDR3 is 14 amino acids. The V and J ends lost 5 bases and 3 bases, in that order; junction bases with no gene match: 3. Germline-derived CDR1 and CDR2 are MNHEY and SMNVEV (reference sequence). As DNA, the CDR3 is TGTGCCAGCAGTCGAGCGGGAGTCTACAATGAGCAGTTCTTC. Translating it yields CASSRAGVYNEQFF.

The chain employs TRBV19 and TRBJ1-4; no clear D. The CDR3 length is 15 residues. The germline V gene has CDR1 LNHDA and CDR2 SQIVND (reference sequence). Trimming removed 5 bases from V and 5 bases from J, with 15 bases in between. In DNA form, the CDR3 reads TGTGCCAGTAGTCTCAGACTTGGGCTAAATGAAAAACTGTTTTTT. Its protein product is CASSLRLGLNEKLFF.

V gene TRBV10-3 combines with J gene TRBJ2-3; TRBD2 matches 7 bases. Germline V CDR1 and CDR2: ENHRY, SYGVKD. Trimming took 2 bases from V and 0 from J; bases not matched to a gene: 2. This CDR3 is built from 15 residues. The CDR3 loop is CAISEKGGSTDTQYF. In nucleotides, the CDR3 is TGTGCCATCAGTGAGAAGGGAGGGAGCACAGATACGCAGTATTTT.

The CDR3 region has the DNA TGTGCCAGCAGTCCTAGACTCCCTGGGGCCAACGTCCTGACTTTC. Encoded protein: CASSPRLPGANVLTF. The genes are TRBV27 and TRBJ2-6; D remains ambiguous. CDR1 and CDR2 (germline): MNHEY, SMNVEV (reference sequence). The CDR3 runs 15 residues. Trimming took 5 bases from V and 2 from J, leaving 10 bases between them. Variable domain in full (rest from reference TRBV27 and TRBJ2-6): EAQVTQNPRYLITVTGKKLTVTCSQNMNHEYMSWYRQDPGLGLRQIYYSMNVEVTDKGDVPEGYKVSRKEKRNFPLILESPSPNQTSLYFCASSPRLPGANVLTFGAGSRLTVL.

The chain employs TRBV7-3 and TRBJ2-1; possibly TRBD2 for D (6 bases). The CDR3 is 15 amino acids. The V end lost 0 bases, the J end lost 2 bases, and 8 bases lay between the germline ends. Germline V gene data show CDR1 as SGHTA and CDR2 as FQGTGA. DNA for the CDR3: TGTGCCAGCAGCTTAACCGGGAGCACCTACAATGAGCAGTTCTTC. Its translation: CASSLTGSTYNEQFF.

CDR3 coding DNA: TGTGCCAGCAGTTTTTCGGGGGTCCAAGAGACCCAGTACTTC. The encoded protein is CASSFSGVQETQYF. The chain combines TRBV28 with TRBJ2-5; D is perhaps TRBD2 (6 bases). CDR3 size: 14 residues. Germline CDR1 reads MDHEN; CDR2 reads SYDVKM. V lost 3 bases to trimming and J lost 1 base, with 9 bases between them.

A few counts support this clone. In DNA, the CDR3 is TGTGCCAGCAGCTTATCACCAAACGAGGAGACCCAGTACTTC. It translates to CASSLSPNEETQYF. This chain joins TRBV11-2 and TRBJ2-5; no clear D. Per germline, CDR1 SGHAT and CDR2 FQNNGV. The V and J ends lost 2 bases and 5 bases respectively, with 12 bases between them. This CDR3 has 14 residues.

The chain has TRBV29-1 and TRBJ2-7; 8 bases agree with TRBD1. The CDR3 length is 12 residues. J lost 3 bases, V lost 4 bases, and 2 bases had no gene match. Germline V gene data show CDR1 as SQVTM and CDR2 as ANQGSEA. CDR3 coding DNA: TGCAGCGTTGGGACAGGGTTCTACGAGCAGTACTTC. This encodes CSVGTGFYEQYF.

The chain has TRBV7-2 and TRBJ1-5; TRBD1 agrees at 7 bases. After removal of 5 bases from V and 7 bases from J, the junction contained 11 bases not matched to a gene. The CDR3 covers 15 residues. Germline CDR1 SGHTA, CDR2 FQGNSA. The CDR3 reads CASSPQPGGRQPQHF. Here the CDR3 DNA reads TGTGCCAGCAGCCCCCAGCCAGGGGGTAGGCAGCCCCAGCATTTT.

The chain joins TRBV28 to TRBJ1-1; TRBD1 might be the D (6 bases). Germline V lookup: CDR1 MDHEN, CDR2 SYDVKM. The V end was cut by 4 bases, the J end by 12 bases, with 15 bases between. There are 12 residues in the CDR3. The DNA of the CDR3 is TGTGCCAGCAGTTCAGGACAGAGGGAGTCTTTCTTT. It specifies CASSSGQRESFF.

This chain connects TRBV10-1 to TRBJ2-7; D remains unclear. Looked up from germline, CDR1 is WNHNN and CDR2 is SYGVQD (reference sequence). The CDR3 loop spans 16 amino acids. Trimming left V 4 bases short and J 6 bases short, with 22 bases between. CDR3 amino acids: CASSGTGFPHGSEQYF. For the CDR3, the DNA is TGCGCCAGCAGTGGGACCGGGTTCCCCCATGGATCCGAGCAGTACTTC.

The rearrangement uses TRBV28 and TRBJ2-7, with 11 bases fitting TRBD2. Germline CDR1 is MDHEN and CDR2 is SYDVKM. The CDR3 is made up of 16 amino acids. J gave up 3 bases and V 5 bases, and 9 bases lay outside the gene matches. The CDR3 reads CASSPQELAGDYEQYF. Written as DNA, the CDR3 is TGTGCCAGCAGTCCCCAAGAACTAGCGGGAGACTACGAGCAGTACTTC.